The 20 T cell receptor beta chains presented below share a single source sample, sequenced in a study of blood T cells in healthy people across ages. A second PCR of roughly 7 to 11 cycles used a sample-barcoded 5' primer and a J-beta primer mix. MiXCR, run by TCRdb on the 5' RACE reads, gives a single entry per CDR3 protein. The table shows approximately 800,000 distinct CDR3 sequences, with around three fifths occurring only once. The sequencing input was blood. These TCRs come from a man in his forties in good health.

The chain joins TRBV20-1 to TRBJ2-1; D not certain. Looked up from germline, CDR1 is DFQATT and CDR2 is SNEGSKA (reference sequence). The CDR3 is 12 amino acids. The V end lost 6 bases, the J end lost 10 bases, and 16 bases lay between the germline ends. CDR3 DNA: TGCAGTGCCGTCAGAACCAGGTCGGAGCAGTTCTTC. Translation gives CSAVRTRSEQFF.

The chain uses TRBV19 and TRBJ2-3; D is possibly TRBD1 (6 bases). Between the trimmed V and J ends, which lost 6 bases and 1 base, there was a span of 14 bases. This CDR3 is 15 amino acids long. Germline-derived CDR1 and CDR2 are LNHDA and SQIVND (reference sequence). CDR3: CASSIRGTRTDTQYF. Here the CDR3 DNA reads TGTGCCAGTAGCATCAGGGGAACCCGCACAGATACGCAGTATTTT.

This clonotype was recorded a few times. The rearrangement uses TRBV6-6 and TRBJ2-4; D is unresolved. V was cut by 5 bases and J by 9 bases, with 14 bases left in between. The V gene's germline CDR1 is MNHNY and CDR2 SVGAGI (reference sequence). The CDR3 has 13 residues. The chain's CDR3 is CASSPLPNSIQYF. CDR3 sequence (DNA): TGTGCCAGCAGTCCTCTTCCAAATAGCATTCAGTACTTC.

V is TRBV24-1 and J is TRBJ2-1, with 8 bases lining up with TRBD2. V was pared by 7 bases and J by 4 bases, with 11 bases of the junction left unmatched. The germline gives CDR1 KGHDR, CDR2 SFDVKD. The CDR3 runs to 16 residues. CDR3 protein: CATSDPGGGLYNEQFF. The CDR3 coding sequence is TGTGCCACCAGCGACCCGGGAGGGGGGCTTTACAATGAGCAGTTCTTC.

This sequence joins TRBV7-8 and TRBJ2-2; 13 bases align to TRBD2. The germline V gene has CDR1 SGHVS and CDR2 FQNEAQ. The CDR3 spans 19 residues. The CDR3 loop is CVSLGLAGDRPTGTGELFF. The CDR3 DNA reads TGTGTCAGTCTAGGACTAGCGGGAGATAGACCTACGGGGACCGGGGAGCTGTTTTTT.

V and J are TRBV27 and TRBJ2-1; D may be TRBD2 (6 bases). V was cut by 6 bases and J by 3 bases, with 12 bases left in between. This CDR3 comprises 14 residues. Per the germline V gene, CDR1 is MNHEY and CDR2 is SMNVEV (reference sequence). CDR3 in amino acids: CASRIAEGYNEQFF. The CDR3 bases are TGTGCCAGCAGGATAGCGGAGGGCTACAATGAGCAGTTCTTC.

The chain recombines TRBV29-1 with TRBJ2-1, with D uncertain. The V end was cut by 5 bases, the J end by 4 bases, with 6 bases between. Germline lookup yields CDR1 SQVTM and CDR2 ANQGSEA. This CDR3 is built from 11 residues. Here the CDR3 reads CSVLNYNEQFF. CDR3 DNA: TGCAGCGTTTTGAATTACAATGAGCAGTTCTTC.

This clonotype was seen just once. The chain recombines TRBV21-1 with TRBJ1-2; the listed D gene, TRBD1, was not tested against the DNA. TRBV21-1 is a recognized pseudogene. The CDR3 sequence is 17 residues long. The CDR3 region is CASSSTHRGPGNYGYTF. The CDR3 DNA sequence: TGTGCCAGCAGCAGCACCCACCGGGGGCCCGGGAACTATGGCTACACCTTC.

The chain uses TRBV7-2 and TRBJ1-2; D is unresolved. The germline CDR1 and CDR2 sequences are SGHTA and FQGNSA. The CDR3 loop spans 15 amino acids. The V and J ends lost 5 bases and 2 bases respectively, with 15 bases between them. CDR3 sequence: CASSQIDPGNYGYTF. Written as DNA, the CDR3 is TGTGCCAGCAGCCAAATTGACCCAGGAAACTATGGCTACACCTTC.

This clonotype has just a few counts. The chain uses TRBV20-1 and TRBJ2-1, with D tentatively TRBD1 (5 bases). Trimming left V 2 bases short and J 7 bases short, with 15 bases between. The CDR3 runs to 14 residues. Germline values: CDR1 DFQATT, CDR2 SNEGSKA (reference sequence). For the CDR3, the DNA is TGCAGTGCTAGACAGGGTAATCTGGTTAATGAGCAGTTCTTC. Protein: CSARQGNLVNEQFF.

V and J are TRBV28 and TRBJ2-5; 7 nucleotides line up with TRBD1. The CDR3 is 14 residues long. Germline CDR1 MDHEN, CDR2 SYDVKM. V gave up 4 bases and J gave up 4 bases; unmatched junction bases: 6. CDR3 in amino acids: CASSSDRQGETQYF. DNA for the CDR3: TGTGCCAGCAGTTCCGACCGACAGGGAGAGACCCAGTACTTC. Drawing the rest from reference TRBV28 and TRBJ2-5, the complete variable domain is DVKVTQSSRYLVKRTGEKVFLECVQDMDHENMFWYRQDPGLGLRLIYFSYDVKMKEKGDIPEGYSVSREKKERFSLILESASTNQTSMYLCASSSDRQGETQYFGPGTRLLVL.

This clonotype was counted between two and nine times. The chain is built from TRBV5-1 and TRBJ2-4; D is possibly TRBD1 (6 bases). The tail of the sequence fits TRBJ2-7 better, so the J call may be wrong. Germline lookup yields CDR1 SGHRS and CDR2 YFSETQ. The length of the CDR3 is 13 residues. The CDR3, as DNA: TGCGCCAGCAGCCCGGACAGTCCCTACGAGCAGTACTTC. Translated, it gives CASSPDSPYEQYF.

This chain links TRBV15 with TRBJ2-2; the match to TRBD1 covers 7 bases. Per the germline V gene, CDR1 is LNHNV and CDR2 is YYDKDF (reference sequence). The V gene end was trimmed by 4 bases and the J gene end by 4 bases; junction bases not matched to a gene: 9. This CDR3 has 16 amino acids. Here the CDR3 reads CATSNAGGRRTGELFF. The DNA for the CDR3 is TGTGCCACCAGCAATGCAGGGGGTCGGCGCACCGGGGAGCTGTTTTTT.

A note on this clonotype: At one boundary the junction diverges from the germline segment, which might be a read error. CDR3 sequence (DNA): TGTGCCAGCAGCCCAAACCCCTACGAGCGGTACTTC. Protein: CASSPNPYERYF. V usage is TRBV13 and J usage is TRBJ2-7; D gene ambiguous. The germline CDR1 and CDR2 sequences are PRHDT and FYEKMQ (reference sequence). This CDR3 has 12 residues.

The chain joins TRBV2 to TRBJ2-5; the D gene is possibly TRBD2 (5 bases). Trimming cost V 3 bases and J 2 bases, with 10 bases left between them. Germline V CDR1 and CDR2: SNHLY, FYNNEI. This CDR3 comprises 14 residues. This chain's CDR3 is CASSDPGSQETQYF. The CDR3, as DNA: TGTGCCAGCAGTGATCCGGGAAGTCAAGAGACCCAGTACTTC.

This clonotype has a handful of counts. The CDR3 loop reads CASIADRGTYNEQFF. In DNA form, the CDR3 reads TGTGCCAGCATAGCCGACAGGGGGACCTACAATGAGCAGTTCTTC. The rearrangement uses TRBV28 and TRBJ2-1; TRBD1 matches 9 bases. Germline V CDR1 and CDR2: MDHEN, SYDVKM. This CDR3 has 15 residues. V lost 7 bases, J lost 2 bases, and 6 bases stayed unmatched.

This chain uses TRBV12-3 or TRBV12-4 with TRBJ2-5; no reliable D call. The CDR3 totals 13 residues. V lost 2 bases and J 5 bases, leaving 9 bases between the germline ends. The chain's CDR3 is CASSLPGLETQYF. As DNA, the CDR3 is TGTGCCAGCAGTTTACCTGGGTTGGAGACCCAGTACTTC.

The CDR3 loop reads CASSLTHTSAKNIQYF. DNA of the CDR3: TGTGCCAGCAGCTTAACCCACACGTCAGCCAAAAACATTCAGTACTTC. The chain has TRBV7-2 and TRBJ2-4; D remains ambiguous. CDR1 is SGHTA and CDR2 is FQGNSA in the germline V gene. V gave up 2 bases and J gave up 0 bases, with 11 bases separating them. The length of the CDR3 is 16 residues. Based on the CDR3 plus reference TRBV7-2 and TRBJ2-4, the full variable domain is GAGVSQSPSNKVTEKGKDVELRCDPISGHTALYWYRQSLGQGLEFLIYFQGNSAPDKSGLPSDRFSAERTGGSVSTLTIQRTQQEDSAVYLCASSLTHTSAKNIQYFGAGTRLSVL.

The rearrangement links TRBV7-2 to TRBJ2-6; no reliable D call. Germline CDR1 is SGHTA and CDR2 is FQGNSA. This CDR3 has 15 residues. V dropped 4 bases and J dropped 0 bases, with 7 bases sitting between them. Written as DNA, the CDR3 is TGTGCCAGCAGCTCGTGGCTCTCTGGGGCCAACGTCCTGACTTTC. This encodes CASSSWLSGANVLTF. The variable domain in full, with the rest retrieved from reference TRBV7-2 and TRBJ2-6, is GAGVSQSPSNKVTEKGKDVELRCDPISGHTALYWYRQSLGQGLEFLIYFQGNSAPDKSGLPSDRFSAERTGGSVSTLTIQRTQQEDSAVYLCASSSWLSGANVLTFGAGSRLTVL.

There are a few counts of this clonotype. The rearrangement links TRBV20-1 to TRBJ2-3, with D hard to call. CDR1 is DFQATT, CDR2 SNEGSKA, per germline (reference sequence). V was clipped by 7 bases and J by 4 bases, with 21 bases between them. The CDR3 runs 15 residues. The CDR3 is CSEKGRARDSDTQYF. The CDR3 DNA follows: TGCAGTGAAAAGGGTAGGGCCCGAGACTCAGATACGCAGTATTTT.